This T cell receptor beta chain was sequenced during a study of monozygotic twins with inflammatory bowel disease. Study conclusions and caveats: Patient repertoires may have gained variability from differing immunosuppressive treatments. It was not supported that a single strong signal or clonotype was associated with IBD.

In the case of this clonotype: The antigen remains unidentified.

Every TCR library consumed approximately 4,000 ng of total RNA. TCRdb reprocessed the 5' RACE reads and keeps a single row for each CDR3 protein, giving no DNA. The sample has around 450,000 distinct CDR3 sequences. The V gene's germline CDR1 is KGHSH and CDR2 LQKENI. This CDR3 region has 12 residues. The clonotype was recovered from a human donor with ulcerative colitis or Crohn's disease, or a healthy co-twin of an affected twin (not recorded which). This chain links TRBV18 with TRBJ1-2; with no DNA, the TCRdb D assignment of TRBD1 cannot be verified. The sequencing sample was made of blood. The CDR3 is CASSPGAGRYTF.